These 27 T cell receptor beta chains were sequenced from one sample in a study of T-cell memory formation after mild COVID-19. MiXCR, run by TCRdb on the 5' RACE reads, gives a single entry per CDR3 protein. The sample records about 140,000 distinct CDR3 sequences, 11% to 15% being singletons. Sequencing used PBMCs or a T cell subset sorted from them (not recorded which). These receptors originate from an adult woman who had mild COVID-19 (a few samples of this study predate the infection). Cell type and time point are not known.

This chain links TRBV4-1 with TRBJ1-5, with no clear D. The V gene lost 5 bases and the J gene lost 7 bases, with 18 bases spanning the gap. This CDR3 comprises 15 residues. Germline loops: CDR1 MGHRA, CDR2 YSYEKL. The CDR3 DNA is TGCGCCAGCAGCGATACGAGGGCTCCAAACCAGCCCCAGCATTTT. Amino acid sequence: CASSDTRAPNQPQHF.

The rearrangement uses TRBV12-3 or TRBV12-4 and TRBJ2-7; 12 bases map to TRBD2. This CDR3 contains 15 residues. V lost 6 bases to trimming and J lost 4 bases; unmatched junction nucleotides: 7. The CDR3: CASSHGLAGPYEQYF. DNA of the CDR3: TGTGCCAGCAGCCATGGACTAGCGGGGCCTTACGAGCAGTACTTC.

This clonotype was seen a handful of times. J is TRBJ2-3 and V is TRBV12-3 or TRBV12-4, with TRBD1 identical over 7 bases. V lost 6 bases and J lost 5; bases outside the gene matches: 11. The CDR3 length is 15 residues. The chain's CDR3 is CASSSGDRDVDTQYF. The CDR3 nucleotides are TGTGCCAGCAGCTCGGGTGACAGGGATGTAGATACGCAGTATTTT.

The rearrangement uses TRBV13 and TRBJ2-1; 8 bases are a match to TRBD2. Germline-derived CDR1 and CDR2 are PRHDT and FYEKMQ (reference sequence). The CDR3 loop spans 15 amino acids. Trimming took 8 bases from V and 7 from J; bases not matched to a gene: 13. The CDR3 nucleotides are TGTGCCAGCGTTTCAAGCGGGAGAGGGGATAATGAGCAGTTCTTC. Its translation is CASVSSGRGDNEQFF.

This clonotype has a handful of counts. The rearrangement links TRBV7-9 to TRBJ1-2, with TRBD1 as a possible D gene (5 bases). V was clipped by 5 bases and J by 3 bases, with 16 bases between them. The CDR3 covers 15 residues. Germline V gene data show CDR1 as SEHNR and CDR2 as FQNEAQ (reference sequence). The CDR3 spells CASSLDTLTDYGYTF. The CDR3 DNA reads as TGTGCCAGCAGCCTGGACACCCTGACGGACTATGGCTACACCTTC.

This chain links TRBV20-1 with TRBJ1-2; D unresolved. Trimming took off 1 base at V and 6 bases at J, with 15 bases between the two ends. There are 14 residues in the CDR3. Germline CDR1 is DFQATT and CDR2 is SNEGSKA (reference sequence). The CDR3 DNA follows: TGCAGTGCTAGAGTTGAGGATTTCCTCGATGGCTACACCTTC. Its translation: CSARVEDFLDGYTF.

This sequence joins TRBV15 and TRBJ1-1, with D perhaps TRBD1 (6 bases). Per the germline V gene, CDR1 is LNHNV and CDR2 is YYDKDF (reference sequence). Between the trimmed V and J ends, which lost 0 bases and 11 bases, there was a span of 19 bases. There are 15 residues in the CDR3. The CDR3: CATSRDRAGASDAFF. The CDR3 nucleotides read TGTGCCACCAGCAGAGATAGGGCAGGGGCGTCGGACGCTTTCTTT.

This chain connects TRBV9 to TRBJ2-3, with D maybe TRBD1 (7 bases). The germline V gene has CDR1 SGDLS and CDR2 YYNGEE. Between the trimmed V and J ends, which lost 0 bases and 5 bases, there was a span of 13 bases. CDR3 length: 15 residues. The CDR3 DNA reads TGTGCCAGCAGCGTAGAGGCAGGGGGACTAGATACGCAGTATTTT. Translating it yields CASSVEAGGLDTQYF.

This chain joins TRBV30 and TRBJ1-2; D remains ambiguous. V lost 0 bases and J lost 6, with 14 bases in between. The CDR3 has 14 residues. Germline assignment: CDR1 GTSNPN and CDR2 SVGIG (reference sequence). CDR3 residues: CAWSVGWGEDGYTF. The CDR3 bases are TGTGCCTGGAGTGTAGGATGGGGTGAAGATGGCTACACCTTC. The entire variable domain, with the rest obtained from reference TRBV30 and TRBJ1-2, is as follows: SQTIHQWPATLVQPVGSPLSLECTVEGTSNPNLYWYRQAAGRGLQLLFYSVGIGQISSEVPQNLSASRPQDRQFILSSKKLLLSDSGFYLCAWSVGWGEDGYTFGSGTRLTVV.

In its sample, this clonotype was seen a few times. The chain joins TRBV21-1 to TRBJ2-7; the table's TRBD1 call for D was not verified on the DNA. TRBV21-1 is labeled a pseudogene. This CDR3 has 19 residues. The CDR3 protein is CASSKSPGGLTSKVGEQYF. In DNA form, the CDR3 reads TGTGCCAGCAGCAAATCGCCGGGGGGATTGACCAGCAAGGTGGGCGAGCAGTACTTC.

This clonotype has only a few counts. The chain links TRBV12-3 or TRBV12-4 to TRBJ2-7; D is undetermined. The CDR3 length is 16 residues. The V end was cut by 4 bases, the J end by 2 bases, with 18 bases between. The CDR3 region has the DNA TGTGCCAGCAGTTCCGGCCCAGTTACTACTCCCTACGAGCAGTACTTC. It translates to CASSSGPVTTPYEQYF.

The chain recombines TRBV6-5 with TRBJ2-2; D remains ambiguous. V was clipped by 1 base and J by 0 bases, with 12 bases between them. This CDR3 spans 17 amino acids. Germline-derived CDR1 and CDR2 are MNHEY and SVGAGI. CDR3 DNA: TGTGCCAGCAGTTACTTGTTGGGGTACACGAACACCGGGGAGCTGTTTTTT. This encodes CASSYLLGYTNTGELFF.

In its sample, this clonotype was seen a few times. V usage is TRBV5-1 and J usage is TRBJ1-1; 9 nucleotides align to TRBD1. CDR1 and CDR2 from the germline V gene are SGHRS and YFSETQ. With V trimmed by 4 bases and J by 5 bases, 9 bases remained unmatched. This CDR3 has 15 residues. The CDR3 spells CASSLPTGGETEAFF. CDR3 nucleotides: TGCGCCAGCAGCCTCCCGACAGGGGGAGAAACTGAAGCTTTCTTT.

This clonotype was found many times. CDR3 nucleotide sequence: TGTGCCAGCAGTGAGGGGACTAGCGGGCTGGATGAGCAGTTCTTC. Its protein is CASSEGTSGLDEQFF. The rearrangement links TRBV6-4 to TRBJ2-1, with TRBD2 identical over 12 bases. Germline CDR1 reads MRHNA; CDR2 reads SNTAGT. Unmatched junction bases numbered 5, after V lost 3 bases and J lost 8 bases. The CDR3 consists of 15 residues.

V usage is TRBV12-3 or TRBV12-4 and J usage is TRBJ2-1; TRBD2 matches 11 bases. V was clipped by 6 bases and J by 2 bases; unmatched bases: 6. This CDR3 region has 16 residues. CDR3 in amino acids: CASSFGTSGTYNEQFF. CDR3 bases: TGTGCCAGCAGCTTCGGGACTAGCGGAACCTACAATGAGCAGTTCTTC.

The CDR3 is CASSPWITGELFF. For the CDR3, the DNA is TGTGCCAGCAGCCCATGGATCACCGGGGAGCTGTTTTTT. The chain carries TRBV7-9 and TRBJ2-2, with D uncertain. V gave up 5 bases and J gave up 4 bases, with 8 bases separating them. There are 13 residues in the CDR3. CDR1 is SEHNR, CDR2 FQNEAQ, per germline (reference sequence).

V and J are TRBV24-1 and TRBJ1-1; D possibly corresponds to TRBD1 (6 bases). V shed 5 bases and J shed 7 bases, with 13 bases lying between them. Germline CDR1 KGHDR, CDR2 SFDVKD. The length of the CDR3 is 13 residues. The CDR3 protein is CATSAAGAIEAFF. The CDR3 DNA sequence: TGTGCCACCAGTGCAGCGGGGGCAATTGAAGCTTTCTTT.

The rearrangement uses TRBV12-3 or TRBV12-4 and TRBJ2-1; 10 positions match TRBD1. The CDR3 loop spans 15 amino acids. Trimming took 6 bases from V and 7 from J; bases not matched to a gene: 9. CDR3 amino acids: CASSKDPGQGNEQFF. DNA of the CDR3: TGTGCCAGCAGCAAGGACCCGGGACAGGGGAATGAGCAGTTCTTC.

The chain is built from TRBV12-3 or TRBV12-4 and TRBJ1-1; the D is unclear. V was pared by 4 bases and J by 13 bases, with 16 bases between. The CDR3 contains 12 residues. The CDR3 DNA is TGTGCCAGCAGTTCCCTGGCCCGACGGGGTTTCTTT. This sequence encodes CASSSLARRGFF.

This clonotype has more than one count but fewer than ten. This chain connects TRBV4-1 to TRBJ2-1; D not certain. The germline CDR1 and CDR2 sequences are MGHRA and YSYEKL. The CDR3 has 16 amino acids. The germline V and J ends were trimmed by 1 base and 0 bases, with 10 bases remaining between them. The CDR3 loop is CASSQVLGSSYNEQFF. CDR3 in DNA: TGCGCCAGCAGCCAAGTTCTAGGGTCCTCCTACAATGAGCAGTTCTTC.

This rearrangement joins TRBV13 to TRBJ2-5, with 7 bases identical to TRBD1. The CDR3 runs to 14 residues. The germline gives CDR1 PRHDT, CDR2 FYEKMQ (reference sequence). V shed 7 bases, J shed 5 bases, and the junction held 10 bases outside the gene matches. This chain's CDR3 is CASTPGRGRETQYF. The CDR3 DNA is TGTGCCAGCACCCCTGGAAGGGGGCGGGAGACCCAGTACTTC.

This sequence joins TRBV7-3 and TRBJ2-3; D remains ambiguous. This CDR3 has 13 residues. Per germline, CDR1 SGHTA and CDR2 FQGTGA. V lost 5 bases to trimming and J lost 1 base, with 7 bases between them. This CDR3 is CASSLYGTDTQYF. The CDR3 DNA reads TGTGCCAGCAGCCTCTATGGCACAGATACGCAGTATTTT.

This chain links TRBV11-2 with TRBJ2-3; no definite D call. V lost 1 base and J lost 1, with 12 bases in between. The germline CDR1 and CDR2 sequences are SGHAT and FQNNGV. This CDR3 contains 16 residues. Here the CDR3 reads CASSLGTDGRTDTQYF. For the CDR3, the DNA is TGTGCCAGCAGCTTAGGAACGGACGGCCGCACAGATACGCAGTATTTT.

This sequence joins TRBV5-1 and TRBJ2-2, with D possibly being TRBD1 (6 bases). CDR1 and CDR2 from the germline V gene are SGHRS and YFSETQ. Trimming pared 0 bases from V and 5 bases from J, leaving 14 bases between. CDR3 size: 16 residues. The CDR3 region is CASSLATGSRTGELFF. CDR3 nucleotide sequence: TGCGCCAGCAGCTTGGCTACAGGGAGCCGGACCGGGGAGCTGTTTTTT.

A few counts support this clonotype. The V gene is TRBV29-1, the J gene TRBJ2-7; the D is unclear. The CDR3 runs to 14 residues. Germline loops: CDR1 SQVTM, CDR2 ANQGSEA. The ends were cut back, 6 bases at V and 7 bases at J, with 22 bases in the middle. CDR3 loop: CSVQLDRPGYEQYF. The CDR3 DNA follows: TGCAGCGTCCAGTTAGACCGCCCCGGGTATGAGCAGTACTTC.

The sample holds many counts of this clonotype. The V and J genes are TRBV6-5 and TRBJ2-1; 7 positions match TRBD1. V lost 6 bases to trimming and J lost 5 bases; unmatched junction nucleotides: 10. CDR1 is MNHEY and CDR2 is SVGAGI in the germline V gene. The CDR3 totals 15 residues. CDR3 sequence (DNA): TGTGCCAGCAGGGAAGGGGACAGTTATAACAATGAGCAGTTCTTC. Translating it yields CASREGDSYNNEQFF.

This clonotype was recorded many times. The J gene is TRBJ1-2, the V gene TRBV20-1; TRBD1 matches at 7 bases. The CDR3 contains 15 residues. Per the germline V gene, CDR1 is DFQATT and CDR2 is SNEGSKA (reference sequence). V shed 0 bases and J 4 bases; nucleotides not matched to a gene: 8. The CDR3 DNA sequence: TGCAGTGCTAGAGATCTGCAGGGGGGATTCTATGGCTACACCTTC. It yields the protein CSARDLQGGFYGYTF.